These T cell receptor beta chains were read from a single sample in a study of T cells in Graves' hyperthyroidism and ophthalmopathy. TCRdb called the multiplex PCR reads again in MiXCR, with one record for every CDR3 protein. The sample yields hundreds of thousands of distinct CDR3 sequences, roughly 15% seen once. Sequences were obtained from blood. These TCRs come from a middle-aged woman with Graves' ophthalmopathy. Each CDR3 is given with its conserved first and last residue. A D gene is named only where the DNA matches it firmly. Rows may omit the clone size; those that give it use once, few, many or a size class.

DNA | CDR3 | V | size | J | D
TGTGCCAGCAGCCCCGACGAGGGGAGCTATGGCTACACCTTC | CASSPDEGSYGYTF | TRBV27 | many | TRBJ1-2 | .
TGTGCCAGCAGCTTCAGGCGACAGGGAGAAGCTTTCTTT | CASSFRRQGEAFF | TRBV7-3 | many | TRBJ1-1 | TRBD1
TGTGCCAGCAGCTCCCCACCGGGACAGTTACAAGAGACCCAGTACTTC | CASSSPPGQLQETQYF | TRBV7-2 | many | TRBJ2-5 | TRBD1
TGCAGTGCCTCAAGGCAGCTGAACACTGAAGCTTTCTTT | CSASRQLNTEAFF | TRBV20-1 | many | TRBJ1-1 | .
TGTGCCAGCAGCCCTCTCCTTGAGGGCAGGGTGGGGACTGAAGCTTTCTTT | CASSPLLEGRVGTEAFF | TRBV11-1 | . | TRBJ1-1 | .
TGTGCCAGCCGAGGGGGCGCCGGCTATGGCTACACCTTC | CASRGGAGYGYTF | TRBV12-3/TRBV12-4 | many | TRBJ1-2 | TRBD1
TGTGCCAGCAGCTTACGTTTATCGGGGACACTGAACACTGAAGCTTTCTTT | CASSLRLSGTLNTEAFF | TRBV11-2 | . | TRBJ1-1 | .
TGTGCCAGCAGTGCCAGCACGACCCAGTACTTC | CASSASTTQYF | TRBV28 | few | TRBJ2-5 | .
TGCGCCAGCAGCTTGGAGGCTAGACCCACCGGGGAGCTGTTTTTT | CASSLEARPTGELFF | TRBV5-1 | many | TRBJ2-2 | .
TGTGCCAGCAGTTTTGGCTACAGGGGGCAGGCTTTCTTT | CASSFGYRGQAFF | TRBV12-3/TRBV12-4 | many | TRBJ1-1 | TRBD1
TGCAGTGCTAGTCAGGTGGGGACAGGGTTGGGCGAGCAGTACTTC | CSASQVGTGLGEQYF | TRBV20-1 | many | TRBJ2-7 | TRBD1
TGTGCCAGCAGTTTTGGCAGGGGGGTTGAGGAGCAGTACTTC | CASSFGRGVEEQYF | TRBV28 | many | TRBJ2-7 | .
TGTGCCAGCAGCCATGGCAGGACCTATGGCTACACCTTC | CASSHGRTYGYTF | TRBV12-3/TRBV12-4 | many | TRBJ1-2 | .
TGTGCCAGCGGGGACAGGGAGAACACTGAAGCTTTCTTT | CASGDRENTEAFF | TRBV3-1 | many | TRBJ1-1 | TRBD1
TGTGCCAGCAGCCAAGGGAGGCAGTTATATGGCTACACCTTC | CASSQGRQLYGYTF | TRBV3-1 | few | TRBJ1-2 | .
TGTGCCAGCAGTTACCTCTTCGACAGGGCTGGGGCCAACGTCCTGACTTTC | CASSYLFDRAGANVLTF | TRBV6-5 | many | TRBJ2-6 | TRBD1
TGTGCCAGCGCTCCGAACGTAGCGGGATTCTACGAGCAGTACTTC | CASAPNVAGFYEQYF | TRBV7-2 | many | TRBJ2-7 | TRBD2
TGTGCCAGCAGTTACTCGAGGGGAACCGGGACAGGGGGGGGTTCACCCCTCCACTTT | CASSYSRGTGTGGGSPLHF | TRBV6-2/TRBV6-3 | few | TRBJ1-6 | TRBD1
TGCGCCAGCAGCCAAGGGAGGGGCGGGGAGCTGTTTTTT | CASSQGRGGELFF | TRBV4-3 | many | TRBJ2-2 | .
TGTGCCAGCAGTGAGAGCGGGAGAGCGGAGCTGTACTTC | CASSESGRAELYF | TRBV2 | . | TRBJ2-7 | TRBD2
TGTGCCAGCAGTGAACGAGGGAGAGACTATGGCTACACCTTC | CASSERGRDYGYTF | TRBV6-1 | many | TRBJ1-2 | .
TGCAGTGCGCCTACTAGCGTGGAAACCTACGAGCAGTACTTC | CSAPTSVETYEQYF | TRBV20-1 | many | TRBJ2-7 | TRBD2
TGTGCCAGTAATGAGGGAAATCAGCCCCAGCATTTT | CASNEGNQPQHF | TRBV19 | many | TRBJ1-5 | .
TGTGCCAGCAGAACTACAGTGAACACTGAAGCTTTCTTT | CASRTTVNTEAFF | TRBV7-2 | many | TRBJ1-1 | .
TGTGCCAACCCTCCCGCCCCGGGATCGTACCAAGAGACCCAGTACTTC | CANPPAPGSYQETQYF | TRBV6-7 | many | TRBJ2-5 | .
TGCAGTGCTAGAGAATGGAGCAATCAGCCCCAGCATTTT | CSAREWSNQPQHF | TRBV20-1 | few | TRBJ1-5 | .
TGTGCCAGCAGCTACCTAGGGCTAGCTTTGTACTTC | CASSYLGLALYF | TRBV7-2 | . | TRBJ2-7 | .
TGTGCCAGCAGTGAAGCTAGGGGGGGAAGGTCCTACGAGCAGTACTTC | CASSEARGGRSYEQYF | TRBV6-1 | many | TRBJ2-7 | .
TGTGCCAGCAGTTTACCCAGGTACAGGGAGGACTACGAGCAGTACTTC | CASSLPRYREDYEQYF | TRBV12-3/TRBV12-4 | many | TRBJ2-7 | .
TGCAGTGCTAGAGTCCCGGGACAGGACTCTTTGACCGGGGAGCTGTTTTTT | CSARVPGQDSLTGELFF | TRBV20-1 | . | TRBJ2-2 | TRBD1
TGCGCCAGCAGCCAAGTTAGGGCAGGGAACGGTGGTGGCTACACCTTC | CASSQVRAGNGGGYTF | TRBV4-1 | . | TRBJ1-2 | .
TGTGCCAGCAGCCGAGACCGGACTAGAGCGGTGGAGACCCAGTACTTC | CASSRDRTRAVETQYF | TRBV7-8 | many | TRBJ2-5 | TRBD2
TGTGCCTGGAGGGTAAGACAGGCCAACACTGAAGCTTTCTTT | CAWRVRQANTEAFF | TRBV30 | many | TRBJ1-1 | .
TGTGCCAGCAGCGGTAGCCTAGCGGGATACGCCGAGCAGTACTTC | CASSGSLAGYAEQYF | TRBV12-3/TRBV12-4 | . | TRBJ2-7 | TRBD2
TGCGCCAGCAGCCTTTCTAAAGACAGCTATGGCTACACCTTC | CASSLSKDSYGYTF | TRBV5-1 | . | TRBJ1-2 | .
TGTGCCAGCAGATTAGCGGAGTCTCAAGAGACCCAGTACTTC | CASRLAESQETQYF | TRBV6-5 | many | TRBJ2-5 | .
TGTGCCAGCGCCAGGGCTAGCAGTAACACCGGGGAGCTGTTTTTT | CASARASSNTGELFF | TRBV6-4 | many | TRBJ2-2 | .
TGTGCCTGGAGTGTAAGGGACGGAGGCCAAGAGACCCAGTACTTC | CAWSVRDGGQETQYF | TRBV30 | many | TRBJ2-5 | .
TGTGCCAGCAGGCCTCTAGTGGCCTCCTACGAGCAGTACTTC | CASRPLVASYEQYF | TRBV27 | many | TRBJ2-7 | .
TGTGCCAGCAGTTTAGGATCGGGCTCCTACGAGCAGTACTTC | CASSLGSGSYEQYF | TRBV12-3/TRBV12-4 | many | TRBJ2-7 | .
TGTGCCAGCAGTTGGACTAGCCAGCAAGAGACCCGGTACTTC | CASSWTSQQETRYF | TRBV28 | . | TRBJ2-5 | TRBD2
TGTGCCAGCTCACTACTCAGGGGCCTAGACGAGCAGTACTTC | CASSLLRGLDEQYF | TRBV18 | many | TRBJ2-7 | .
TGTGCCCCCACGCCAGGGACCGGGGAGCTGTTTTTT | CAPTPGTGELFF | TRBV6-2/TRBV6-3 | many | TRBJ2-2 | .
TGCAGCGTTGAGCGACAGAGCGGCATGAACACTGAAGCTTTCTTT | CSVERQSGMNTEAFF | TRBV29-1 | many | TRBJ1-1 | .
TGTGCCAGCAGCGTACCGGGACAGGGAGACGAGCAGTACTTC | CASSVPGQGDEQYF | TRBV11-2 | few | TRBJ2-7 | TRBD1
TGTGCCAGCAGCTCCGTCCGCGGTGGGGACGAGCAGTACTTC | CASSSVRGGDEQYF | TRBV28 | . | TRBJ2-7 | .